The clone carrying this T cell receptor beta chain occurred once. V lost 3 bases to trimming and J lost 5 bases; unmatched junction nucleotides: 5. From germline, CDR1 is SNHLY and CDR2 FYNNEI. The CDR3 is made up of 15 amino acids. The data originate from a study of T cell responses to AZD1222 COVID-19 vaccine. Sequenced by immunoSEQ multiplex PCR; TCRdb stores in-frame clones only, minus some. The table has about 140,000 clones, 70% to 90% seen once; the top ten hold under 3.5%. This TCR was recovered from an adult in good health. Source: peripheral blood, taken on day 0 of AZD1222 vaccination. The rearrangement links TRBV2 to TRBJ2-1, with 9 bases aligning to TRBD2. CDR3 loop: CASSEVSGGNNEQFF. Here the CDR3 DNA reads TGTGCCAGCAGTGAGGTTAGCGGGGGTAACAATGAGCAGTTCTTC. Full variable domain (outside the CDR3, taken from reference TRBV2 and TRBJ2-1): EPEVTQTPSHQVTQMGQEVILRCVPISNHLYFYWYRQILGQKVEFLVSFYNNEISEKSEIFDDQFSVERPDGSNFTLKIRSTKLEDSAMYFCASSEVSGGNNEQFFGPGTRLTVL.